The source of this T cell receptor beta chain is a study of Graves' ophthalmopathy and Graves' hyperthyroidism. Study details: Peripheral blood was obtained at first diagnosis, ahead of any treatment.

RNA served as the template for amplifying TCR beta CDR3 regions. Scientists carried out first-round RT-PCR using HTBI primers and then a second-round multiplex PCR. MiXCR, applied by TCRdb to the multiplex PCR reads, yields one record per CDR3 protein. The sample gives about 640,000 distinct CDR3 sequences, about 40% of which show up once; roughly 3% is in the top ten. The diagnosis was founded upon clinical symptoms, serum thyroxine, TRAb, thyroid ultrasound and orbital computed tomography. The germline V gene encodes CDR1 ENHRY and CDR2 SYGVKD. The CDR3 is 13 amino acids. General study points: Blood contained most expanded thyroid clonotypes exceeding 0.001 frequency.

For this clonotype: Its antigen is not known. Germline is not matched at one junction end, which may reflect a read error.

This TCR was sampled from an adult man with Graves' ophthalmopathy. The genes are TRBV10-3 and TRBJ2-6; 7 positions agree with TRBD2. The sequencing sample was made of peripheral blood. The CDR3 spells CAISERGVSTEAF. The CDR3 DNA follows: TGTGCCATCAGTGAGCGGGGGGTGAGCACTGAAGCTTTC.